The source of this T cell receptor beta chain is a study of T cell repertoires in cytomegalovirus infection. Study in general: The authors relied on CMV epitopes, both recently identified HLA-C-restricted and well-studied HLA-B-restricted. In public TCR beta signatures, there were indications of both CMV infection and matching HLA type. Notes on the study in general: Cumulative public TCR beta family frequency identified CMV carriers with the relevant HLA. It was HLA-C-restricted CMV-specific TCR beta clonotypes that dominated the response ex vivo.

V trimming: 3 bases; J trimming: 3 bases; junction bases outside the gene matches: 1. The germline CDR1 and CDR2 sequences are SEHNR and FQNEAQ (reference sequence). This CDR3 has 15 amino acids. TCRdb recomputed calls from the reads with MiXCR, one row per CDR3 protein. The sample has 650,000 to 900,000 distinct CDR3 sequences, approximately 30% seen once. There are many counts of this clonotype. Its antigen is unknown. J is TRBJ2-1 and V is TRBV7-9; 11 bases fit TRBD2. This clonotype was sampled from a human donor in good health (CMV status not recorded). Some clones in this sample may be carry-over from other donors' samples. The starting material was cultured CD8+ T cells from PBMCs, obtained from culture after CMV antigen stimulation. CDR3 protein: CASSFTSGGYNEQFF. The CDR3 DNA reads TGTGCCAGCAGCTTCACTAGCGGGGGCTACAATGAGCAGTTCTTC.